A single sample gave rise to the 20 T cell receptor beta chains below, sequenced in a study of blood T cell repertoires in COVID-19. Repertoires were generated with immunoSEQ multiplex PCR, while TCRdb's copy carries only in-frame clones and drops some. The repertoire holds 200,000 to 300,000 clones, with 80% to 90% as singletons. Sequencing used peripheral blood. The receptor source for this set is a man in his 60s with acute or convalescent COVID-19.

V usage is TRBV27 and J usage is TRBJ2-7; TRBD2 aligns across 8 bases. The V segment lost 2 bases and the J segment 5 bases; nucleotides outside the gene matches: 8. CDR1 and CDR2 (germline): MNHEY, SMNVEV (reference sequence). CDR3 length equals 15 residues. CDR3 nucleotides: TGTGCCAGCAGTTTACGTTGGACTAGCTTCCACGAGCAGTACTTC. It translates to CASSLRWTSFHEQYF.

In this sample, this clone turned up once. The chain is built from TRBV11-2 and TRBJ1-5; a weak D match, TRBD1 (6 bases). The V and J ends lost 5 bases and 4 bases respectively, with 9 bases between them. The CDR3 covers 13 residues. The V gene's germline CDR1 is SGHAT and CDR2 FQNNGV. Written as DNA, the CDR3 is TGTGCCAGCAGCCCTCAGGGGAATCAGCCCCAGCATTTT. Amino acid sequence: CASSPQGNQPQHF.

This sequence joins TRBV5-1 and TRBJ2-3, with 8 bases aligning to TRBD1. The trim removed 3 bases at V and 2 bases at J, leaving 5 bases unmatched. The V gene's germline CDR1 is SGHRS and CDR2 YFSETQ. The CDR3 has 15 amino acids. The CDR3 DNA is TGCGCCAGCAGCTCGACAGGGGAGACCACAGATACGCAGTATTTT. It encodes CASSSTGETTDTQYF.

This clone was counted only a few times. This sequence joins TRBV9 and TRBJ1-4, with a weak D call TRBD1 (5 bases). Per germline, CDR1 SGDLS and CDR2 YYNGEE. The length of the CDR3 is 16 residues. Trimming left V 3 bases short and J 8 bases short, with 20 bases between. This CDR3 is CASSAYDRGGVEKLFF. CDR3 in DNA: TGTGCCAGCAGCGCTTACGACAGAGGCGGTGTCGAAAAACTGTTTTTT. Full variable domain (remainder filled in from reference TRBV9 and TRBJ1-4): DSGVTQTPKHLITATGQRVTLRCSPRSGDLSVYWYQQSLDQGLQFLIQYYNGEERAKGNILERFSAQQFPDLHSELNLSSLELGDSALYFCASSAYDRGGVEKLFFGSGTQLSVL.

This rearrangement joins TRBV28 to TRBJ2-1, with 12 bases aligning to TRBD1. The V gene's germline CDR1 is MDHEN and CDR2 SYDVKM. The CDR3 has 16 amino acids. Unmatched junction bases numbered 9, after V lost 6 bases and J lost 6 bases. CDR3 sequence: CASSPGTGGLVNEQFF. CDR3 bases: TGTGCCAGCAGCCCCGGGACAGGGGGCCTAGTCAATGAGCAGTTCTTC. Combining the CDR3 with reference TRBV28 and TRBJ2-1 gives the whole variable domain DVKVTQSSRYLVKRTGEKVFLECVQDMDHENMFWYRQDPGLGLRLIYFSYDVKMKEKGDIPEGYSVSREKKERFSLILESASTNQTSMYLCASSPGTGGLVNEQFFGPGTRLTVL.

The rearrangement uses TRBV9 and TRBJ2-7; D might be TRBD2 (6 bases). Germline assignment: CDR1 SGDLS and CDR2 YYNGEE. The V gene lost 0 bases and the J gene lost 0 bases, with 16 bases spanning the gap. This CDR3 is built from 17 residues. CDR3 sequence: CASSVGGDASTSYEQYF. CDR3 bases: TGTGCCAGCAGCGTAGGGGGGGACGCTTCGACCTCCTACGAGCAGTACTTC. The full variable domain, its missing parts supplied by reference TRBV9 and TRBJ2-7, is DSGVTQTPKHLITATGQRVTLRCSPRSGDLSVYWYQQSLDQGLQFLIQYYNGEERAKGNILERFSAQQFPDLHSELNLSSLELGDSALYFCASSVGGDASTSYEQYFGPGTRLTVT.

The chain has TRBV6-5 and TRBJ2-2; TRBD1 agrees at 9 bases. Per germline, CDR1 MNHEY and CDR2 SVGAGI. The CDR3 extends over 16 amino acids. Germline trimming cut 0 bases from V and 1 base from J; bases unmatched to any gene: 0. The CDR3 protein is CASSYSDRGNTGELFF. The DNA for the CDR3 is TGTGCCAGCAGTTACTCGGACAGGGGGAACACCGGGGAGCTGTTTTTT.

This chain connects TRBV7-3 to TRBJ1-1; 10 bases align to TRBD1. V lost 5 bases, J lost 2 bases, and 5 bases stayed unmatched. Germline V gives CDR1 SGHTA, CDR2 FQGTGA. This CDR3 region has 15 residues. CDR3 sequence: CASSVGDRGNTEAFF. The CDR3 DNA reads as TGTGCCAGCAGCGTGGGGGACAGGGGCAACACTGAAGCTTTCTTT.

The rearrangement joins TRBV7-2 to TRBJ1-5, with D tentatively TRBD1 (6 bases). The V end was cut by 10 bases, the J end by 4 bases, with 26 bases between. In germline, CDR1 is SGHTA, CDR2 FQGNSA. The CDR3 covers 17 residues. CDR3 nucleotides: TGTGCCACTTCTTCGGACCTTACAGGGCCTTGGAATCAGCCCCAGCATTTT. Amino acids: CATSSDLTGPWNQPQHF.

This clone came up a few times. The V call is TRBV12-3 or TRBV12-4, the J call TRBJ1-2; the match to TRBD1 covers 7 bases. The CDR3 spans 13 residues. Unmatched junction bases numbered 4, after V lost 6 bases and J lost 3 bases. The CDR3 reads CASSNGQDYGYTF. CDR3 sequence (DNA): TGTGCCAGCAGCAACGGACAGGACTATGGCTACACCTTC.

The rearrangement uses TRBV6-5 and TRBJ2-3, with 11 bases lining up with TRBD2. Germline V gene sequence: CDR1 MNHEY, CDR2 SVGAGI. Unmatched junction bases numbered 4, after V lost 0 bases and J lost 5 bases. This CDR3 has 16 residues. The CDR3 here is CASSYSASGGLDTQYF. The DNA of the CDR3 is TGTGCCAGCAGTTACTCTGCTAGCGGGGGGTTAGATACGCAGTATTTT.

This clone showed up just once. CDR3 DNA: TGCGCCAGCAGCCCCACACTAGCGAACTCCTACGAGCAGTACTTC. It specifies CASSPTLANSYEQYF. The chain links TRBV4-3 to TRBJ2-7; 7 bases agree with TRBD2. Germline V gives CDR1 LGHNA, CDR2 YSLEER. V dropped 4 bases and J dropped 0; count of bases not matched to a gene: 6. The CDR3 consists of 15 residues.

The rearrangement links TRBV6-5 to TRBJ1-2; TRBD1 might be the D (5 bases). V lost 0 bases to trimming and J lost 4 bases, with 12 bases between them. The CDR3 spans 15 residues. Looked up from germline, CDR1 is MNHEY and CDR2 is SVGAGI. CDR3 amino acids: CASSYSAGGTYGYTF. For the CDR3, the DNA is TGTGCCAGCAGTTACTCGGCCGGGGGGACCTATGGCTACACCTTC.

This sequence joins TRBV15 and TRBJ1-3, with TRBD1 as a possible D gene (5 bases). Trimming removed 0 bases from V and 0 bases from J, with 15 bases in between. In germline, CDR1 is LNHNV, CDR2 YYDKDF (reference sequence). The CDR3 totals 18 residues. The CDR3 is CATSRDPVGRGSGNTIYF. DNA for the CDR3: TGTGCCACCAGCAGAGATCCCGTTGGTAGGGGCTCTGGAAACACCATATATTTT.

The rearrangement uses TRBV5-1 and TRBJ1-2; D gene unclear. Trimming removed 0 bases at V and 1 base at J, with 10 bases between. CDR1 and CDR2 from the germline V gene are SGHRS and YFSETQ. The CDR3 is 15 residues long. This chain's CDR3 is CASSLAFDINYGYTF. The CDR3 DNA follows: TGCGCCAGCAGCTTGGCCTTCGACATTAACTATGGCTACACCTTC.

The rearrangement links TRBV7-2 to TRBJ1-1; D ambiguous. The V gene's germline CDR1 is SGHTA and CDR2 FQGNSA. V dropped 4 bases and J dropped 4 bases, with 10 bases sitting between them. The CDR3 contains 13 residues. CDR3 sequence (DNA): TGTGCCAGCAGCTCGCAGGTGACCACTGAAGCTTTCTTT. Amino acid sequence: CASSSQVTTEAFF.

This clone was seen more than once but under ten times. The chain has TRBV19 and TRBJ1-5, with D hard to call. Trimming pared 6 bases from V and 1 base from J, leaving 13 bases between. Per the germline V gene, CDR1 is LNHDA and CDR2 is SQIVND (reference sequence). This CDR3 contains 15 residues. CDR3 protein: CASSRSPGSNQPQHF. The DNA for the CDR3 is TGTGCCAGTAGCCGCAGCCCGGGGAGCAATCAGCCCCAGCATTTT.

CDR3 bases: TGTGCCAGCAGCCAAGGCGGGAGCTCCTACGAGCAGTACTTC. Amino acids: CASSQGGSSYEQYF. V gene TRBV4-2 combines with J gene TRBJ2-7; 7 positions match TRBD2. The ends lost 1 base at V and 0 bases at J; junction bases unmatched: 0. Germline V gene data show CDR1 as LGHNA and CDR2 as YNFKEQ. This CDR3 comprises 14 residues.

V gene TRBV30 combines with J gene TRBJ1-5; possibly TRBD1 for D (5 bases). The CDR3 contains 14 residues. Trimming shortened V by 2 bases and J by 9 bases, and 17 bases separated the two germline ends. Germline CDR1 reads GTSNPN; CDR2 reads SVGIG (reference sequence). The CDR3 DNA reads TGTGCCTGGAGTCTACTCTCGGGGGAGACGCCCCAGCATTTT. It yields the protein CAWSLLSGETPQHF.

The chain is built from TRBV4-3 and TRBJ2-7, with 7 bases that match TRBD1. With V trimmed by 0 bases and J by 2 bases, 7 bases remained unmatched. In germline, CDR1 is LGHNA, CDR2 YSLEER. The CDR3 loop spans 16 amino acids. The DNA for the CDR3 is TGCGCCAGCAGCCAAGATTTCCGGCAGGGGGCCTACGAGCAGTACTTC. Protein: CASSQDFRQGAYEQYF.